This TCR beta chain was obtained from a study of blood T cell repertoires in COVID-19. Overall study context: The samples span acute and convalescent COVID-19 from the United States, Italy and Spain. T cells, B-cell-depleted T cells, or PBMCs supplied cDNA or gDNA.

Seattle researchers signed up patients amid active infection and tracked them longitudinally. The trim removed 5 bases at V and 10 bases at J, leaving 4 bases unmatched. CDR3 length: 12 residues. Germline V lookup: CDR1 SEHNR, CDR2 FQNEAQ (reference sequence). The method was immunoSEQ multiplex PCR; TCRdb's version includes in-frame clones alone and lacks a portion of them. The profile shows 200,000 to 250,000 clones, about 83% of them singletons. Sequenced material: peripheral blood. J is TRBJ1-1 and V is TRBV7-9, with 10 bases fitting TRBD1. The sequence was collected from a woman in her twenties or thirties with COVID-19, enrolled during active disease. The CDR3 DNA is TGTGCCAGCAGCCAAGACAGGGGGCGAGCTTTCTTT. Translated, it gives CASSQDRGRAFF.